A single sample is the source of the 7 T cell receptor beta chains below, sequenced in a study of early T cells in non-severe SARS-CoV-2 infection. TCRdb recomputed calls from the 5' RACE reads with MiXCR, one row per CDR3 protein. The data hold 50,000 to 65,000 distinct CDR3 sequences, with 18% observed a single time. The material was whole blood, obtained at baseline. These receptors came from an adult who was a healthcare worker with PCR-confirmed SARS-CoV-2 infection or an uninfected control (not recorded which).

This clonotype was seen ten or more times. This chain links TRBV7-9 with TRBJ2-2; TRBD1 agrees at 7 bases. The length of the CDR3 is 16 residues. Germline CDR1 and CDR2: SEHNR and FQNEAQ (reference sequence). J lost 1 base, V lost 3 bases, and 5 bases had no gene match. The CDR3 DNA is TGTGCCAGCAGCTTCTACAGGGGAGAGAACACCGGGGAGCTGTTTTTT. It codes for CASSFYRGENTGELFF.

The CDR3 loop is CASSKALTGGCQPQHF. CDR3 DNA sequence: TGTGCCAGCAGCAAAGCGCTGACAGGGGGATGTCAGCCCCAGCATTTT. The V gene is TRBV21-1, the J gene TRBJ1-5; TRBD1 was called by the table and not checked on the DNA. TRBV21-1 is a documented pseudogene. The CDR3 length is 16 residues.

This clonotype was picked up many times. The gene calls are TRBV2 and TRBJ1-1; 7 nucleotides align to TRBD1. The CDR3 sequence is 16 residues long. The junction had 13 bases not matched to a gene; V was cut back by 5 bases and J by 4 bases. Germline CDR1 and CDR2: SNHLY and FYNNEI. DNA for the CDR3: TGTGCCAGCAGTTACGGGACAGCGAGGGTTATCACTGAAGCTTTCTTT. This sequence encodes CASSYGTARVITEAFF.

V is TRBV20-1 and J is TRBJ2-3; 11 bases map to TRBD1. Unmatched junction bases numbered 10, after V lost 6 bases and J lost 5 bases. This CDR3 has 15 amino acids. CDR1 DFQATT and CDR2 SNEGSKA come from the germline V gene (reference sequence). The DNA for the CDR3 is TGCAGTGCCGATACCCGGGACAGGGGGATAGATACGCAGTATTTT. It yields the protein CSADTRDRGIDTQYF.

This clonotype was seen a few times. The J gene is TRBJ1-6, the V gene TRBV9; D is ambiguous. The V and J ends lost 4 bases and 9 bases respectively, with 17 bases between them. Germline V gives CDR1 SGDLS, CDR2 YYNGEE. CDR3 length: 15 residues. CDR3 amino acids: CASSSLSALGSPLHF. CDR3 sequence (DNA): TGTGCCAGCAGCTCCCTCTCCGCACTCGGTTCACCCCTCCACTTT.

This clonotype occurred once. The CDR3: CASSRNSYGYTF. CDR3 nucleotide sequence: TGTGCCAGCAGCCGTAATTCGTATGGCTACACCTTC. This rearrangement joins TRBV12-3 or TRBV12-4 to TRBJ1-2; no firm D call. There are 12 residues in the CDR3. The V end lost 6 bases, the J end lost 5 bases, and 10 bases lay between the germline ends.

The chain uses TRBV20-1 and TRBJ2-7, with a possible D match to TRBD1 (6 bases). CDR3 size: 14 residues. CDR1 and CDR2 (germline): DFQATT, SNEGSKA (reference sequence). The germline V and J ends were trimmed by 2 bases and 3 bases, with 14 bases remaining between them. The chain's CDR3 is CSARNRDTYYEQYF. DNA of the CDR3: TGCAGTGCTAGAAACCGGGACACTTACTACGAGCAGTACTTC.